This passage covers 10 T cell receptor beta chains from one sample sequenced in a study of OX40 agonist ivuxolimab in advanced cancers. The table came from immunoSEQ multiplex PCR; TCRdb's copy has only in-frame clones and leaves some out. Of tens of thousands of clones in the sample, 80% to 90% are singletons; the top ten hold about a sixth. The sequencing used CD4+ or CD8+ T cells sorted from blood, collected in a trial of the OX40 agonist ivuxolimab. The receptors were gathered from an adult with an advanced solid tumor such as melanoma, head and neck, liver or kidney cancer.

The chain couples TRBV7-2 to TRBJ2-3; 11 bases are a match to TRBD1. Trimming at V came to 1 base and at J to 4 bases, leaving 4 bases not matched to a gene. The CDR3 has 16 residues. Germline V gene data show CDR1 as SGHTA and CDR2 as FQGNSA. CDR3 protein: CASSLDGTGGADTQYF. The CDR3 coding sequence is TGTGCCAGCAGCTTAGATGGGACAGGGGGGGCAGATACGCAGTATTTT. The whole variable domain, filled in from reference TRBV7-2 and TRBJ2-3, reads GAGVSQSPSNKVTEKGKDVELRCDPISGHTALYWYRQSLGQGLEFLIYFQGNSAPDKSGLPSDRFSAERTGGSVSTLTIQRTQQEDSAVYLCASSLDGTGGADTQYFGPGTRLTVL.

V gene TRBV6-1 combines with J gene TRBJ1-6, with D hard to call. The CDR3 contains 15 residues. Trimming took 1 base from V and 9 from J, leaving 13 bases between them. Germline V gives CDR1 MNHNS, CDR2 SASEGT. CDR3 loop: CASSEVAGEGSPLHF. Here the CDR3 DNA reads TGTGCCAGCAGTGAAGTGGCAGGCGAGGGTTCACCCCTCCACTTT.

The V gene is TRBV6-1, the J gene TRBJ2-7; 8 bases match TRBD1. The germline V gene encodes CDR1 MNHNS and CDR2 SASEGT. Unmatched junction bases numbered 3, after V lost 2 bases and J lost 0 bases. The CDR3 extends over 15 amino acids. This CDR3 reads CASSEFDRGSYEQYF. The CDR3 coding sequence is TGTGCCAGCAGTGAATTCGACAGGGGCTCCTACGAGCAGTACTTC.

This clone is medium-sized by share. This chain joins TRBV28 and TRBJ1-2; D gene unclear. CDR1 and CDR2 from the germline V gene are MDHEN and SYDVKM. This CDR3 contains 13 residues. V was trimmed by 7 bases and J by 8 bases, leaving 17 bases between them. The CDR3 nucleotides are TGTGCCAGCAAGGTAGATGCTAAATTAGGCTACACCTTC. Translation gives CASKVDAKLGYTF.

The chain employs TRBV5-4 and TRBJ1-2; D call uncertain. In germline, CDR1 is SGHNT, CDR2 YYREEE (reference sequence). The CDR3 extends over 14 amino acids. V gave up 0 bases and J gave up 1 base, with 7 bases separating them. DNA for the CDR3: TGTGCCAGCAGCTTGGCCGGCTATAACTATGGCTACACCTTC. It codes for CASSLAGYNYGYTF.

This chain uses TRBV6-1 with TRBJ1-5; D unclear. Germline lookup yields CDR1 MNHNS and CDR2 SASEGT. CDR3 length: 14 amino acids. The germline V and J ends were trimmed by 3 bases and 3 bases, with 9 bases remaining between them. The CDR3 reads CASSDPLPNQPQHF. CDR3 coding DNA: TGTGCCAGCAGTGACCCTCTTCCCAATCAGCCCCAGCATTTT.

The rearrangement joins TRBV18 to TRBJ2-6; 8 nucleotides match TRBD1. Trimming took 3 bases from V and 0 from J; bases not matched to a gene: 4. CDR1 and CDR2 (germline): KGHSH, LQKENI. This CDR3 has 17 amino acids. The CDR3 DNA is TGTGCCAGCTCACCTGGACAGGGCTTCTCTGGGGCCAACGTCCTGACTTTC. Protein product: CASSPGQGFSGANVLTF.

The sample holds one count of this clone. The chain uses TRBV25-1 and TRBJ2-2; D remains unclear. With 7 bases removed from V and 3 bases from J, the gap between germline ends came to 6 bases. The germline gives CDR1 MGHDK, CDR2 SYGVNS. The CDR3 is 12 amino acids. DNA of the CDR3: TGTGCCAGCACTCAGGACACCGGGGAGCTGTTTTTT. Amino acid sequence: CASTQDTGELFF.

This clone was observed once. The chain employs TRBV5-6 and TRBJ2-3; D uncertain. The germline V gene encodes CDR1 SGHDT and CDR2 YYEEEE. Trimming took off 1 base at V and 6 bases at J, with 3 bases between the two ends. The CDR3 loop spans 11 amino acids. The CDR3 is CASSLRDTQYF. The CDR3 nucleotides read TGTGCCAGCAGCTTGCGTGATACGCAGTATTTT. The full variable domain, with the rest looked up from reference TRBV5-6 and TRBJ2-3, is DAGVTQSPTHLIKTRGQQVTLRCSPKSGHDTVSWYQQALGQGPQFIFQYYEEEERQRGNFPDRFSGHQFPNYSSELNVNALLLGDSALYLCASSLRDTQYFGPGTRLTVL.

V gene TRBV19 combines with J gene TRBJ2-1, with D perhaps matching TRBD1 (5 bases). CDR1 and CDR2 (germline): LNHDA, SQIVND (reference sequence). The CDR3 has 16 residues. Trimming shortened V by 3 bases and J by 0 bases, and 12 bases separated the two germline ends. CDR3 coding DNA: TGTGCCAGTAGTATTGTCCCCAGGGCCTCCTACAATGAGCAGTTCTTC. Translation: CASSIVPRASYNEQFF. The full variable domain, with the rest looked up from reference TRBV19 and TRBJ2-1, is DGGITQSPKYLFRKEGQNVTLSCEQNLNHDAMYWYRQDPGQGLRLIYYSQIVNDFQKGDIAEGYSVSREKKESFPLTVTSAQKNPTAFYLCASSIVPRASYNEQFFGPGTRLTVL.